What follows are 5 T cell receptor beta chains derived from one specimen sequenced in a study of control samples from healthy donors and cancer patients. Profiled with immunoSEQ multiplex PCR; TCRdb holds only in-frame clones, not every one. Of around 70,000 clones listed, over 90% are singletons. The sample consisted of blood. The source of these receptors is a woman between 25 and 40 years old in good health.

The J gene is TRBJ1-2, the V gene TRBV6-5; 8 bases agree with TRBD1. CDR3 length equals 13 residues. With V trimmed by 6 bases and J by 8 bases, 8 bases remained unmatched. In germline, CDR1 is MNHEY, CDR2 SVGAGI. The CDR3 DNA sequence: TGTGCCAGCAGGCTGCAGGGGGCGCGCGGCTACACCTTC. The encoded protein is CASRLQGARGYTF.

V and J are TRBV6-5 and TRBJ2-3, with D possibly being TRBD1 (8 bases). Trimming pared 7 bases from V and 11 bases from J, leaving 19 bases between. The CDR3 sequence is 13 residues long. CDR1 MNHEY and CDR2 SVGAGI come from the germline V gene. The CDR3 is CASNNRGGLLQYF. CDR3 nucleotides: TGTGCCAGCAATAACAGGGGGGGTCTGTTGCAGTATTTT.

This chain's CDR3 is CASSLGQPSSGNTIYF. CDR3 in DNA: TGTGCCAGCAGCTTAGGACAGCCGTCCTCTGGAAACACCATATATTTT. This chain uses TRBV7-9 with TRBJ1-3; the D gene is possibly TRBD1 (5 bases). This CDR3 spans 16 amino acids. The germline gives CDR1 SEHNR, CDR2 FQNEAQ (reference sequence). The ends were cut back, 1 base at V and 0 bases at J, with 10 bases in the middle.

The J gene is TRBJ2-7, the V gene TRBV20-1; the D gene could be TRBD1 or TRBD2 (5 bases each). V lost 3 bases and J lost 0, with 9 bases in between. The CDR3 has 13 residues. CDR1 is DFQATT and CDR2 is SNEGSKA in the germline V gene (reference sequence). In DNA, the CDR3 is TGCAGTGCTAGTGCAGGGAGCTCCTACGAGCAGTACTTC. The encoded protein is CSASAGSSYEQYF.

The CDR3 loop is CASTPDRGNTEAFF. The CDR3 DNA sequence: TGTGCCAGCACCCCAGACAGGGGCAACACTGAAGCTTTCTTT. The gene calls are TRBV6-6 and TRBJ1-1; TRBD1 matches 8 bases. Germline assignment: CDR1 MNHNY and CDR2 SVGAGI (reference sequence). Losses at the gene ends were 7 bases for V and 2 bases for J; bases not matched to a gene: 6. The CDR3 has 14 amino acids.